The rows below give T cell receptor beta chains drawn from one sample of a study of shared clonotypes between healthy human individuals. The repertoire was sequenced with immunoSEQ multiplex PCR; TCRdb's copy has only in-frame clones and lacks some. The data show about 820,000 clones, more than 85% seen once. Sequenced material: naive CD8+ T cells sorted from blood. Source of these receptors: a man aged 30 to 39 in good health. The CDR3 runs from the conserved cysteine through the conserved F or W. Clone size appears in some rows only: once, few, many, or a class for an expanded clone.

v_call	j_call	clone_size	cdr3_aa
TRBV14	TRBJ1-1	NA	CASSQWGTEAFF
TRBV7-9	TRBJ2-5	NA	CASSASGLGMPRQETQYF
TRBV5-1	TRBJ2-6	NA	CASSLARDGKEHSGANVLTF
TRBV27	TRBJ2-7	NA	CASSPLLGEQYF
TRBV9	TRBJ2-7	NA	CASSVSGRLSDEQYF
TRBV5-4	TRBJ2-5	NA	CASSYGTSGKETQYF
TRBV25-1	TRBJ2-7	NA	CASSETRPYEQYF
TRBV13	TRBJ2-7	NA	CASSLGGGGEQYF
TRBV19	TRBJ1-1	NA	CASSWTRGANTEAFF
TRBV2	TRBJ2-1	NA	CASITNAGIGFNEQFF
TRBV2	TRBJ2-1	NA	CASSEGFLGQFF
TRBV9	TRBJ1-4	NA	CASSVGGDLEKLFF
TRBV9	TRBJ2-3	once	CASSVDPSSTDTQYF
TRBV5-1	TRBJ2-5	NA	CASSLQASGRKQETQYF
TRBV2	TRBJ1-5	once	CASSDGRESNQPQHF
TRBV4-3	TRBJ2-7	NA	CASSQEEYRNYEQYF
TRBV4-1	TRBJ2-1	NA	CASSQGDTGQGYNEQFF
TRBV5-1	TRBJ2-7	NA	CASSLADSKSYEQYF